Sequencing of this T cell receptor beta chain was carried out in a study of blood T cell repertoires in COVID-19. Looking at the study overall: Both acute and convalescent COVID-19 samples were obtained from the United States, Italy and Spain. PBMCs, B-cell-depleted T cells, or T cells were the source of the cDNA or gDNA that made up the material.

In the original workflow: For nucleated cells, counts were estimated from reference gene primer amplification. Assay used: immunoSEQ multiplex PCR; TCRdb lists only in-frame clones, some missing. V, J and clone size were drawn from that table, and D and trimming were deduced from the DNA. The table includes some 170,000 clones, roughly 86% detected once. Germline loops: CDR1 SGHDT, CDR2 YYEEEE. The CDR3 totals 14 residues. Trimming cost V 2 bases and J 3 bases, with 12 bases left between them. This clone came up once. The chain combines TRBV5-6 with TRBJ2-7; TRBD2 is a possible D gene (5 bases). The sample consisted of peripheral blood. The sequence derives from a woman in her fifties or sixties with acute or convalescent COVID-19. The CDR3 protein is CASSFAGSLYEQYF. In DNA, the CDR3 is TGTGCCAGCAGCTTTGCGGGTTCCCTCTACGAGCAGTACTTC.